Presented here are 20 T cell receptor beta chains from one specimen sequenced in a study of cytomegalovirus exposure and HLA in healthy donors. Only in-frame clones appear in the TCRdb table, and some are missing; sequencing was by immunoSEQ multiplex PCR. Here the sample spans about 58,000 clones, around 90% being singletons. What was sequenced was PBMCs. These TCRs come from a man younger than 35 in good health and CMV-seronegative.

The chain recombines TRBV7-2 with TRBJ2-7, with TRBD2 identical over 7 bases. Per the germline V gene, CDR1 is SGHTA and CDR2 is FQGNSA. The CDR3 loop spans 14 amino acids. Trimming took 4 bases from V and 3 from J; bases not matched to a gene: 6. CDR3 nucleotide sequence: TGTGCCAGCAGCTCTAGCGGAGGGGACTACGAGCAGTACTTC. Protein product: CASSSSGGDYEQYF.

This rearrangement joins TRBV28 to TRBJ2-6, with D unresolved. The CDR3 spans 16 residues. In germline, CDR1 is MDHEN, CDR2 SYDVKM. V lost 5 bases to trimming and J lost 2 bases, with 13 bases between them. CDR3: CASSLPLNTGANVLTF. The CDR3 nucleotides read TGTGCCAGCAGTCTCCCCCTTAACACTGGGGCCAACGTCCTGACTTTC.

In regard to this clone: The sample carries other DNA sequences with the same CDR3. The V and J genes are TRBV28 and TRBJ2-2; maybe TRBD1 (6 bases). This CDR3 has 14 residues. V was cut by 6 bases and J by 1 base, with 9 bases left in between. CDR1 is MDHEN and CDR2 is SYDVKM in the germline V gene. The CDR3 region is CASSSGQNTGELFF. In DNA form, the CDR3 reads TGTGCCAGCAGCTCGGGACAGAACACCGGGGAGCTGTTTTTT.

This rearrangement joins TRBV21-1 to TRBJ2-2; the D call of TRBD1 is as the table states it, not checked on the DNA. TRBV21-1 counts as a pseudogene. The CDR3 is made up of 16 amino acids. The CDR3 bases are TGTGCCAGCAGCCATGCCGGGACATCGAACACCGGGGAGCTGTTTTTT. It codes for CASSHAGTSNTGELFF.

This sequence joins TRBV21-1 and TRBJ2-1; the table's D call of TRBD2 was not tested on the DNA. TRBV21-1 is assigned pseudogene status. This CDR3 has 17 residues. CDR3 bases: TGTGCCAGCTGGGTGTTGAGCGGGAGGAAGTTTCACAATGAGCAGTTCTTC. Encoded protein: CASWVLSGRKFHNEQFF.

This chain joins TRBV29-1 and TRBJ2-1, with 9 bases matching TRBD2. Trimming removed 5 bases from V and 13 bases from J; junction bases left unmatched: 6. Germline V gene sequence: CDR1 SQVTM, CDR2 ANQGSEA. This CDR3 region has 11 residues. The CDR3 region is CSVPSGASQFF. The CDR3 DNA follows: TGCAGCGTTCCTAGCGGGGCCTCCCAGTTCTTC.

The chain couples TRBV28 to TRBJ2-1, with D tentatively TRBD2 (7 bases). Trimming took off 8 bases at V and 4 bases at J, with 18 bases between the two ends. The CDR3 sequence is 15 residues long. Looked up from germline, CDR1 is MDHEN and CDR2 is SYDVKM. As DNA, the CDR3 is TGTGCCAGCTCAAAAGGGGGGGGACATTACAATGAGCAGTTCTTC. This gives the protein CASSKGGGHYNEQFF.

The chain is built from TRBV6-6 and TRBJ2-1; a possible D gene is TRBD1 (6 bases). This CDR3 comprises 15 residues. Germline assignment: CDR1 MNHNY and CDR2 SVGAGI (reference sequence). The V end was cut by 5 bases, the J end by 6 bases, with 17 bases between. The CDR3 nucleotides read TGTGCCAGCAGTACTGGGGCAGGGGTGGTCAATGAGCAGTTCTTC. Protein sequence: CASSTGAGVVNEQFF.

The V call is TRBV7-6, the J call TRBJ1-1; TRBD1 aligns across 10 bases. The length of the CDR3 is 17 residues. CDR1 and CDR2 (germline): SGHVS, FNYEAQ. V dropped 5 bases and J dropped 0; count of bases not matched to a gene: 9. This CDR3 reads CASSLDRGLTLNTEAFF. CDR3 nucleotides: TGTGCCAGCAGCCTTGACAGGGGGCTGACCCTGAACACTGAAGCTTTCTTT.

V usage is TRBV4-1 and J usage is TRBJ2-4; tentatively, D is TRBD2 (5 bases). Looked up from germline, CDR1 is MGHRA and CDR2 is YSYEKL. Trimming left V 1 base short and J 8 bases short, with 9 bases between. CDR3 length equals 13 residues. This CDR3 is CASSQAGTDIQYF. The CDR3 DNA follows: TGCGCCAGCAGCCAAGCGGGAACGGACATTCAGTACTTC.

The chain is built from TRBV5-1 and TRBJ2-1; 9 bases fit TRBD2. This CDR3 is 18 amino acids long. The germline CDR1 and CDR2 sequences are SGHRS and YFSETQ. J was trimmed by 1 base and V by 4 bases; bases with no gene match: 12. As DNA, the CDR3 is TGCGCCAGCAGCCGCGGGAGGGCCGATCTTTATTCCTACAATGAGCAGTTCTTC. Translation: CASSRGRADLYSYNEQFF.

The rearrangement links TRBV18 to TRBJ2-3; TRBD2 matches 8 bases. The CDR3 is made up of 17 amino acids. Germline loops: CDR1 KGHSH, CDR2 LQKENI. Unmatched junction bases numbered 11, after V lost 2 bases and J lost 4 bases. CDR3 sequence reads: CASSPIPSGSPPDTQYF. CDR3 sequence (DNA): TGTGCCAGCTCACCAATTCCGAGCGGGAGCCCCCCAGATACGCAGTATTTT.

This chain joins TRBV6-6 and TRBJ1-2; D ambiguous. The CDR3 sequence is 15 residues long. The germline V and J ends were trimmed by 10 bases and 4 bases, with 22 bases remaining between them. Germline lookup yields CDR1 MNHNY and CDR2 SVGAGI (reference sequence). The CDR3 sequence: CAISLPEHKAYGYTF. CDR3 sequence (DNA): TGTGCCATCAGCCTTCCGGAGCATAAGGCCTATGGCTACACCTTC.

The rearrangement joins TRBV5-6 to TRBJ2-1; 12 nucleotides line up with TRBD2. CDR1 is SGHDT and CDR2 is YYEEEE in the germline V gene. The ends lost 0 bases at V and 10 bases at J; junction bases unmatched: 8. There are 16 residues in the CDR3. Here the CDR3 reads CASSLALAGGQGEQFF. The CDR3 region has the DNA TGTGCCAGCAGCTTGGCTCTAGCGGGAGGGCAGGGAGAGCAGTTCTTC.

This rearrangement joins TRBV7-8 to TRBJ1-2; tentative D call: TRBD1 (5 bases). This CDR3 has 14 amino acids. From germline, CDR1 is SGHVS and CDR2 FQNEAQ. The germline V and J ends were trimmed by 1 base and 2 bases, with 8 bases remaining between them. CDR3 in DNA: TGTGCCAGCAGCTTAGATGCAGGGAACTATGGCTACACCTTC. It is translated as CASSLDAGNYGYTF.

This rearrangement joins TRBV4-1 to TRBJ2-7; TRBD1 agrees at 8 bases. There are 16 residues in the CDR3. V shed 3 bases and J 2 bases; nucleotides not matched to a gene: 9. Per the germline V gene, CDR1 is MGHRA and CDR2 is YSYEKL. The CDR3 bases are TGCGCCAGCAGCCACCAATGGACAGGGAGAGCCTACGAGCAGTACTTC. This gives the protein CASSHQWTGRAYEQYF.

This rearrangement joins TRBV7-2 to TRBJ2-7; possible D gene TRBD2, 6 bases. Germline CDR1 and CDR2: SGHTA and FQGNSA. V dropped 3 bases and J dropped 4 bases, with 13 bases sitting between them. The CDR3 length is 14 residues. CDR3 bases: TGTGCCAGCAGCTTGTGGTCGGGACTTTACGAGCAGTACTTC. Translated: CASSLWSGLYEQYF.

The rearrangement joins TRBV28 to TRBJ2-3; D ambiguous. This CDR3 is built from 12 residues. Looked up from germline, CDR1 is MDHEN and CDR2 is SYDVKM. V lost 8 bases to trimming and J lost 5 bases, with 11 bases between them. CDR3 coding DNA: TGTGCCAGCGCCTCTAGGATAGATACGCAGTATTTT. Translation gives CASASRIDTQYF.

The chain employs TRBV28 and TRBJ2-1, with 8 bases fitting TRBD1. The germline gives CDR1 MDHEN, CDR2 SYDVKM. V was clipped by 3 bases and J by 7 bases; unmatched bases: 8. This CDR3 is 15 amino acids long. The CDR3 DNA reads as TGTGCCAGCAGTTTGGACAGGGAATTGGGGAATGAGCAGTTCTTC. Translation: CASSLDRELGNEQFF.

The V gene is TRBV7-9, the J gene TRBJ2-3; 13 positions match TRBD2. CDR1 is SEHNR and CDR2 is FQNEAQ in the germline V gene (reference sequence). J was trimmed by 3 bases and V by 5 bases; bases with no gene match: 5. The CDR3 is 16 amino acids. CDR3 protein: CASSGGLAGNTDTQYF. CDR3 in DNA: TGTGCCAGCAGCGGGGGACTAGCGGGAAATACAGATACGCAGTATTTT.